This passage covers 18 T cell receptor beta chains from one sample sequenced in a study of blood T cell repertoires in COVID-19. Measured with immunoSEQ multiplex PCR; TCRdb has only the in-frame clones, and not every one. The table has fewer than 350,000 clones, 80% to 90% seen once. Sequencing input: peripheral blood. The receptors were gathered from a woman younger than 45 with COVID-19, enrolled during active disease.

Concerning this clone itself: The sample has other DNA sequences that encode this CDR3 too. DNA for the CDR3: TGTGCCAGCAGTTTCCGGGGGGAGCAGTACTTC. It yields the protein CASSFRGEQYF. This chain joins TRBV12-3 or TRBV12-4 and TRBJ2-7; D may be TRBD2 (6 bases). V gave up 3 bases and J gave up 7 bases, with 7 bases separating them. The CDR3 is 11 amino acids.

The chain links TRBV3-1 (or the pseudogene TRBV3-2) to TRBJ1-3, with unresolved D. Trimming pared 4 bases from V and 5 bases from J, leaving 9 bases between. The CDR3 spans 13 residues. Germline V gene sequence: CDR1 LGHDT, CDR2 YNNKEL (reference sequence). The CDR3 DNA reads as TGTGCCAGCAGCCCCCTTACAAGAAACACCATATATTTT. Translation gives CASSPLTRNTIYF.

The rearrangement joins TRBV9 to TRBJ2-7; D is undetermined. Trimming left V 0 bases short and J 0 bases short, with 10 bases between. This CDR3 has 15 amino acids. Germline V CDR1 and CDR2: SGDLS, YYNGEE. CDR3 nucleotides: TGTGCCAGCAGCGTAGGCCTTGCTAGCTCCTACGAGCAGTACTTC. This sequence encodes CASSVGLASSYEQYF.

The rearrangement links TRBV28 to TRBJ2-7; D not resolved. This CDR3 is built from 14 residues. Germline CDR1 MDHEN, CDR2 SYDVKM. With 1 base removed from V and 1 base from J, the gap between germline ends came to 8 bases. CDR3 amino acids: CASSLYPVSYEQYF. The DNA of the CDR3 is TGTGCCAGCAGTTTATATCCAGTATCCTACGAGCAGTACTTC.

Written as DNA, the CDR3 is TGTGCCAGCAGTGGCCAAAGCGCCTACAATGAGCAGTTCTTC. Translating gives CASSGQSAYNEQFF. The chain links TRBV5-6 to TRBJ2-1; D gene ambiguous. V was cut by 5 bases and J by 2 bases, with 11 bases left in between. The V gene's germline CDR1 is SGHDT and CDR2 YYEEEE. This CDR3 region has 14 residues.

The V call is TRBV5-4, the J call TRBJ2-2; 7 bases align to TRBD2. The germline V gene has CDR1 SGHNT and CDR2 YYREEE (reference sequence). V dropped 2 bases and J dropped 0; count of bases not matched to a gene: 1. This CDR3 comprises 15 residues. The CDR3 loop reads CASSFGLANTGELFF. CDR3 sequence (DNA): TGTGCCAGCAGCTTTGGACTAGCGAACACCGGGGAGCTGTTTTTT.

The chain couples TRBV5-1 to TRBJ1-2, with D possibly being TRBD1 (6 bases). Between the trimmed V and J ends, which lost 0 bases and 5 bases, there was a span of 11 bases. This CDR3 is built from 14 residues. CDR1 is SGHRS, CDR2 YFSETQ, per germline. The CDR3 here is CASSLGTVGYGYTF. CDR3 coding DNA: TGCGCCAGCAGCTTGGGGACAGTGGGATATGGCTACACCTTC.

V usage is TRBV30 and J usage is TRBJ2-1; tentative D call: TRBD1 (6 bases). Trimming cost V 6 bases and J 4 bases, with 16 bases left between them. The germline V gene has CDR1 GTSNPN and CDR2 SVGIG (reference sequence). The CDR3 has 14 residues. CDR3 sequence: CACKTGYAYNEQFF. CDR3 in DNA: TGTGCCTGCAAGACAGGCTACGCTTACAATGAGCAGTTCTTC.

The chain combines TRBV5-1 with TRBJ2-6, with a weak D call TRBD1 (6 bases). CDR1 and CDR2 from the germline V gene are SGHRS and YFSETQ. This CDR3 has 16 residues. V dropped 4 bases and J dropped 0 bases, with 11 bases sitting between them. This CDR3 reads CASSIGQNSGANVLTF. The CDR3 bases are TGCGCCAGCAGCATCGGACAGAACTCTGGGGCCAACGTCCTGACTTTC.

V gene TRBV29-1 combines with J gene TRBJ2-3; D is uncertain. CDR3 length: 11 residues. The V gene lost 3 bases and the J gene lost 10 bases, with 11 bases spanning the gap. CDR1 is SQVTM, CDR2 ANQGSEA, per germline. CDR3 residues: CSVEGLGSQYF. The CDR3 DNA reads as TGCAGCGTTGAGGGCCTTGGCTCGCAGTATTTT.

Concerning this clone itself: The same CDR3 can be traced to other DNA sequences in this sample. V usage is TRBV24-1 and J usage is TRBJ2-3; unclear D gene. This CDR3 spans 13 amino acids. With 0 bases removed from V and 2 bases from J, the gap between germline ends came to 2 bases. Germline CDR1 reads KGHDR; CDR2 reads SFDVKD. The CDR3 is CATSDLLTDTQYF. As DNA, the CDR3 is TGTGCCACCAGTGATTTGCTCACAGATACGCAGTATTTT.

The chain joins TRBV14 to TRBJ2-1, with 7 bases fitting TRBD2. This CDR3 is built from 17 residues. The trim removed 2 bases at V and 3 bases at J, leaving 10 bases unmatched. Germline CDR1 and CDR2: SGHDN and FVKESK. The CDR3 here is CASSQWPWSGVYNEQFF. The CDR3 coding sequence is TGTGCCAGCAGCCAATGGCCCTGGAGCGGGGTCTACAATGAGCAGTTCTTC.

V and J are TRBV6-5 and TRBJ2-1; 12 bases map to TRBD2. V lost 6 bases and J lost 4; bases outside the gene matches: 4. There are 15 residues in the CDR3. CDR1 and CDR2 (germline): MNHEY, SVGAGI. The CDR3 spells CASSLLAGGYNEQFF. The CDR3 DNA follows: TGTGCCAGCAGCTTACTAGCGGGGGGTTACAATGAGCAGTTCTTC.

This chain joins TRBV3-1 (or the pseudogene TRBV3-2) and TRBJ2-1; 7 bases map to TRBD1. The germline CDR1 and CDR2 sequences are LGHDT and YNNKEL (reference sequence). V was clipped by 1 base and J by 8 bases; unmatched bases: 11. The CDR3 has 16 amino acids. The CDR3 nucleotides are TGTGCCAGCAGCCAAGGTAGGGGGCCCCCCACGTATGAGCAGTTCTTC. Translating gives CASSQGRGPPTYEQFF.

The chain is built from TRBV2 and TRBJ2-3; D may be TRBD1 (6 bases). The germline gives CDR1 SNHLY, CDR2 FYNNEI. There are 12 residues in the CDR3. Trimming took 8 bases from V and 10 from J, leaving 16 bases between them. CDR3: CASSGWGQPQYF. CDR3 in DNA: TGTGCCAGCTCGGGCTGGGGGCAGCCGCAGTATTTT.

The rearrangement links TRBV6-5 to TRBJ2-5; D is possibly TRBD2 (5 bases). Looked up from germline, CDR1 is MNHEY and CDR2 is SVGAGI. Trimming left V 8 bases short and J 7 bases short, with 11 bases between. The CDR3 loop spans 11 amino acids. The DNA of the CDR3 is TGTGCCAGCTCCGGACTGGGGACCCAGTACTTC. It translates to CASSGLGTQYF.

This clone was recorded once. J is TRBJ2-7 and V is TRBV4-1; 7 bases fit TRBD1. Germline CDR1 is MGHRA and CDR2 is YSYEKL. There are 16 residues in the CDR3. Trimming cost V 1 base and J 6 bases; bases outside gene matches: 12. The CDR3 sequence is CASSQVTTGVVGEQYF. The DNA of the CDR3 is TGCGCCAGCAGCCAAGTAACCACAGGGGTAGTTGGCGAGCAGTACTTC.

This clone came up a few times. This chain joins TRBV7-9 and TRBJ1-2; TRBD1 might be the D (6 bases). Germline values: CDR1 SEHNR, CDR2 FQNEAQ (reference sequence). Between the trimmed V and J ends, which lost 7 bases and 6 bases, there was a span of 12 bases. The CDR3 spans 12 residues. In nucleotides, the CDR3 is TGTGCCAGCACCGGCAGGGGAAATGGCTACACCTTC. As protein: CASTGRGNGYTF.